This T cell receptor (beta chain) was documented in a study of post-analysis software for immune sequencing data. In regard to this clonotype: What it binds is not known.

Findings and caveats of the study: There were about 5 TRBV segments more frequent in patients than controls, and TRBV5-6, TRBV5-1 and TRBV20-1 were among them. The normalized Chao1 diversity of multiple sclerosis patients was significantly lower than that of controls.

Sequencing libraries made from TCR beta cDNA carried unique molecular identifiers. Starting from approximately 0.95 to 9.8 million T cells, the study yielded 460,000 or so cDNA molecules. MiXCR, applied by TCRdb to the PCR reads, yields one record per CDR3 protein. In the table there are roughly 700,000 distinct CDR3 sequences, just under 30% of which are singletons. Germline-derived CDR1 and CDR2 are MDHEN and SYDVKM. The CDR3 sequence is 12 residues long. V lost 8 bases and J 1 base, leaving 8 bases between the germline ends. Sequencing was done on a sample of blood. The sequence was collected from a girl aged 5 to 17 with multiple sclerosis. V gene TRBV28 combines with J gene TRBJ1-1; D remains ambiguous. CDR3 nucleotide sequence: TGTGCCAGCCTCGAGTCGAACACTGAAGCTTTCTTT. Protein sequence: CASLESNTEAFF.